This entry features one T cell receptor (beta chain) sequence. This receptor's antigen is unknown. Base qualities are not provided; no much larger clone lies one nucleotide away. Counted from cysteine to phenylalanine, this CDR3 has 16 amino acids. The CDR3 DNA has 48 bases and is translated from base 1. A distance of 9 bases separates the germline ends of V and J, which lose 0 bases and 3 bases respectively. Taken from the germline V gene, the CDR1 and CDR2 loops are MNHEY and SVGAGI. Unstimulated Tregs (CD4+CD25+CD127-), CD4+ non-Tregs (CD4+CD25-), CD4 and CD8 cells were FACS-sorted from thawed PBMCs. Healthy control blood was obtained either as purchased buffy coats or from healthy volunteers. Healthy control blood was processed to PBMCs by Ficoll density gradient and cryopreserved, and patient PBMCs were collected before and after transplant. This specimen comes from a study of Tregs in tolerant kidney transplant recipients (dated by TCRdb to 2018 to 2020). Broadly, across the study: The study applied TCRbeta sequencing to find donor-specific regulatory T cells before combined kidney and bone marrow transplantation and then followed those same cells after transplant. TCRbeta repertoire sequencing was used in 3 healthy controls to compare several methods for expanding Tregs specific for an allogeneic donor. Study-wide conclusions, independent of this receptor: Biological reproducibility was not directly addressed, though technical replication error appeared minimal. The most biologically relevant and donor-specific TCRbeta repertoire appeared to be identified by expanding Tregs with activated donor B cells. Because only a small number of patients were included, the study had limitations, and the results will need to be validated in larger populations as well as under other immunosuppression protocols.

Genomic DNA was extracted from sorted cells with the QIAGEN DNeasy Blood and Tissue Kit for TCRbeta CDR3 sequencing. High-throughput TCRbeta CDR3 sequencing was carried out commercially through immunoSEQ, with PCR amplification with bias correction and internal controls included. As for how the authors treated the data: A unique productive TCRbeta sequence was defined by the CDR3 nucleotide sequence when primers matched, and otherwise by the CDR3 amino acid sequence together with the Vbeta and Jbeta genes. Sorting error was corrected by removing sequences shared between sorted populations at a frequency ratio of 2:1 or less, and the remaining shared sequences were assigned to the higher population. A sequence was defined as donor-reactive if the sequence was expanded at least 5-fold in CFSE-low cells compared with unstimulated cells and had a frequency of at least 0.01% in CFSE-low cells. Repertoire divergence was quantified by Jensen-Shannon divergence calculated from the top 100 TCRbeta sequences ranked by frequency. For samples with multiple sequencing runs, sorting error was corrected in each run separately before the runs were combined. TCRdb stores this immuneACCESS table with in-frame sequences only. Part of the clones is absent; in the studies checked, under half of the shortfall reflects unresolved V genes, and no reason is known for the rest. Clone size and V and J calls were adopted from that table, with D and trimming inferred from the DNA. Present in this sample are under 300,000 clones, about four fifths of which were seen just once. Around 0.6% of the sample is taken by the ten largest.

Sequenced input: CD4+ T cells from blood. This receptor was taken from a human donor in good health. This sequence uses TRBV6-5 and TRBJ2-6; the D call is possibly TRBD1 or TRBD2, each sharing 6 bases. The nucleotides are TGTGCCAGCAGTTACTCTGGGGGGCGTGGGGCCAACGTCCTGACTTTC. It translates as CASSYSGGRGANVLTF.